The rows below give T cell receptor beta chains drawn from one sample of a study of T cells in Graves' hyperthyroidism and ophthalmopathy. TCRdb reanalysed the multiplex PCR reads using MiXCR and keeps one entry per CDR3 protein. The sample holds about 53,000 distinct CDR3 sequences, about 50% seen once. The sample was blood. These receptors all come from a woman in her twenties or thirties with Graves' ophthalmopathy. Both conserved end residues are part of each CDR3. Fields, in order: D gene, J gene, V gene, clone size, CDR3 protein, CDR3 DNA. A D gene is named only where the DNA matches it firmly. Some rows have no size entry. The others give once, few or many, or a class for an expanded clone.

>.|TRBJ1-1|TRBV3-1|few
CASSFWGDGGTEAFF
TGTGCCAGCAGCTTCTGGGGGGATGGGGGCACTGAAGCTTTCTTT
>.|TRBJ2-7|TRBV28|many
CASTLRRGESYEQYF
TGTGCCAGCACCCTACGGCGAGGTGAGTCCTACGAGCAGTACTTC
>.|TRBJ2-7|TRBV4-2|many
CASSQDTGRGEQYF
TGTGCCAGCAGCCAAGATACGGGAAGGGGCGAGCAGTACTTC
>.|TRBJ2-5|TRBV6-6|once
CASRVQGGGETRYF
TGTGCCAGCAGGGTACAGGGTGGGGGAGAGACCCGGTACTTC
>.|TRBJ1-1|TRBV20-1|many
CSARAVGEGMNTEAFF
TGCAGTGCTAGAGCGGTTGGGGAGGGGATGAACACTGAAGCTTTCTTT
>.|TRBJ2-3|TRBV29-1|many
CSSRGGSTDTQYF
TGCAGCTCCCGAGGAGGGTCCACAGATACGCAGTATTTT
>.|TRBJ1-3|TRBV19|.
CARSIAHGRDTIYF
TGTGCCCGTAGTATCGCGCACGGGCGGGACACCATATATTTT
>.|TRBJ2-3|TRBV9|many
CASSVAGRLTDTQYF
TGTGCCAGCAGCGTAGCGGGGAGACTCACAGATACGCAGTATTTT
>.|TRBJ1-2|TRBV19|.
CASRQTGPLDYGYTF
TGTGCCAGTAGACAAACAGGGCCGCTCGACTATGGCTACACCTTC
>.|TRBJ2-7|TRBV24-1|.
CATSVLRARSYEQYF
TGTGCCACCAGTGTTCTCCGAGCCAGATCCTACGAGCAGTACTTC
>.|TRBJ2-7|TRBV10-3|.
CAISGTTSSYEQYF
TGTGCCATCTCCGGGACAACAAGCTCCTACGAGCAGTACTTC
>.|TRBJ2-7|TRBV7-2|many
CASSLANNYEQYF
TGTGCCAGCAGCTTAGCCAACAACTACGAGCAGTACTTC
>.|TRBJ1-1|TRBV20-1|.
CSAGLAGGFF
TGCAGTGCGGGACTAGCGGGAGGTTTCTTT
>TRBD1|TRBJ1-5|TRBV19|many
CASRMDRSTSQPQHF
TGTGCCAGTAGAATGGACAGGAGTACCTCTCAGCCCCAGCATTTT
>TRBD2|TRBJ2-1|TRBV6-5|many
CASMPTSGVNEQFF
TGTGCCAGCATGCCGACTAGCGGGGTTAATGAGCAGTTCTTC
>TRBD2|TRBJ2-7|TRBV2|.
CASSGLAGASYEQYF
TGTGCCAGCAGTGGACTAGCGGGAGCCTCCTACGAGCAGTACTTC
>.|TRBJ2-2|TRBV7-7|many
CASSLTGLSSGELFF
TGTGCTAGCAGCTTAACTGGACTTTCCTCCGGGGAGCTGTTTTTT
>TRBD2|TRBJ2-1|TRBV7-3|many
CASSLNGGGFSSYNEQFF
TGTGCCAGCAGCTTAAACGGCGGGGGGTTTAGCTCCTACAATGAGCAGTTCTTC
>.|TRBJ1-4|TRBV6-5|.
CASNMDTTNEKLFF
TGTGCCAGCAATATGGACACAACTAATGAAAAACTGTTTTTT
>TRBD1|TRBJ2-7|TRBV7-2|.
CASSPPGQGSDEQYF
TGTGCCAGCAGCCCGCCGGGACAGGGGTCTGATGAGCAGTACTTC
>TRBD2|TRBJ2-2|TRBV5-4|.
CASSLLAGRTGELFF
TGTGCCAGCAGCTTATTAGCGGGCCGCACCGGGGAGCTGTTTTTT
>.|TRBJ1-4|TRBV2|once
CASTTTVRAEDGKLFF
TGTGCCAGCACCACGACAGTCAGGGCGGAGGATGGAAAACTGTTTTTT
>.|TRBJ1-4|TRBV24-1|once
CATSDLRGEKLFF
TGTGCCACCAGTGATTTGAGGGGTGAAAAACTGTTTTTT
>.|TRBJ1-1|TRBV7-8|many
CASSLSGNTEAFF
TGTGCCAGCAGCTTATCGGGGAACACTGAAGCTTTCTTT
>.|TRBJ2-7|TRBV10-2|.
CASGSPYEQYF
TGCGCCAGCGGGAGCCCCTACGAGCAGTACTTC
>.|TRBJ1-3|TRBV6-1|many
CASSAPLVSGNTIYF
TGTGCCAGCAGTGCACCCCTAGTATCTGGAAACACCATATATTTT
>.|TRBJ2-3|TRBV3-1|many
CASSHAGDTQYF
TGTGCCAGCAGCCACGCTGGAGATACGCAGTATTTT
>.|TRBJ1-2|TRBV19|many
CASRQTPSNYGYTF
TGTGCCAGTAGACAGACACCCTCTAACTATGGCTACACCTTC
>.|TRBJ2-5|TRBV27|.
CASSLGRGETQYF
TGTGCCAGCAGTCTGGGACGGGGGGAGACCCAGTACTTC
>.|TRBJ2-7|TRBV5-4|.
CASSLGSRGIDNEQYF
TGTGCCAGCAGCTTGGGGTCCAGGGGCATCGACAATGAGCAGTACTTC
>TRBD2|TRBJ2-2|TRBV24-1|.
CATGAGGHGGELFF
TGTGCCACCGGGGCGGGAGGGCACGGCGGGGAGCTGTTTTTT
>.|TRBJ2-2|TRBV19|.
CVSARVGGRIDTGELFF
TGTGTCAGTGCAAGGGTTGGGGGGCGGATAGACACCGGGGAGCTGTTTTTT
>TRBD2|TRBJ2-1|TRBV2|.
CASSETGLAVNEQFF
TGTGCCAGCAGTGAAACCGGACTAGCGGTCAATGAGCAGTTCTTC
>TRBD2|TRBJ2-5|TRBV2|many
CASSEMGTSLETQYF
TGTGCCAGCAGTGAGATGGGGACTAGCTTGGAGACCCAGTACTTC
>TRBD2|TRBJ2-5|TRBV12-3/TRBV12-4|.
CASRRETSGIGGETQYF
TGTGCCAGCAGACGAGAGACTAGCGGGATCGGCGGAGAGACCCAGTACTTC
>.|TRBJ1-5|TRBV14|.
CASRATLPQHF
TGTGCCAGCAGGGCCACTCTCCCCCAGCATTTT
>.|TRBJ2-5|TRBV6-5|many
CASSYSPGAGETQYF
TGTGCCAGCAGTTACTCCCCGGGGGCGGGAGAGACCCAGTACTTC
>TRBD2|TRBJ2-1|TRBV7-3|many
CASSPLGGVNEQFF
TGTGCCAGCAGCCCTCTGGGAGGGGTTAATGAGCAGTTCTTC
>.|TRBJ2-7|TRBV2|.
CASSSLFGPYERYF
TGTGCCAGCAGTAGCCTATTTGGGCCCTACGAGCGGTACTTC